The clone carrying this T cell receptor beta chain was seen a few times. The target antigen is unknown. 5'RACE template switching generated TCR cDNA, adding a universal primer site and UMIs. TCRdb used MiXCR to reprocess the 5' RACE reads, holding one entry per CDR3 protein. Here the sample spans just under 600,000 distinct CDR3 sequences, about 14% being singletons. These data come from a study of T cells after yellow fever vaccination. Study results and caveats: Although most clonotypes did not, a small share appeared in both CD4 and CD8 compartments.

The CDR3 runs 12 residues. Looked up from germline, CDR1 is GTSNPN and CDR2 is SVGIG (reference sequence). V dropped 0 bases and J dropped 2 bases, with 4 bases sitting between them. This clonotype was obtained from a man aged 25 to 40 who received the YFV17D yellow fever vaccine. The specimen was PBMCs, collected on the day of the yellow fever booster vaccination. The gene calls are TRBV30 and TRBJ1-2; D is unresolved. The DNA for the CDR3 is TGTGCCTGGAGTGTAGCAAACTATGGCTACACCTTC. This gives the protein CAWSVANYGYTF.